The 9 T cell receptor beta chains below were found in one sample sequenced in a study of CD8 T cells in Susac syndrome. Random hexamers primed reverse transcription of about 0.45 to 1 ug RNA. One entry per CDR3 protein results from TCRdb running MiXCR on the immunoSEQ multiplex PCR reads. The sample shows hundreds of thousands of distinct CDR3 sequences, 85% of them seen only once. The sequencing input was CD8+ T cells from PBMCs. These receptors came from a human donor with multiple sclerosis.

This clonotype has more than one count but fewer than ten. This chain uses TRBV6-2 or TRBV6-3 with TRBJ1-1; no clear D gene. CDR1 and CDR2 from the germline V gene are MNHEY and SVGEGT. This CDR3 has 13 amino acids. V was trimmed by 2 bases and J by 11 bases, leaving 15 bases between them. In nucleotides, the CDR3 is TGTGCCAGCAGTTACGTAGACGGAACGGAGGCTTTCTTT. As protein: CASSYVDGTEAFF.

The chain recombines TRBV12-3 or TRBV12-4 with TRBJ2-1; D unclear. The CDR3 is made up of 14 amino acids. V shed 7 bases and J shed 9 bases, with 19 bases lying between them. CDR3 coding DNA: TGTGCCAGCACTATTTGGCCCCGCCGGGCTGAGCAGTTCTTC. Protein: CASTIWPRRAEQFF.

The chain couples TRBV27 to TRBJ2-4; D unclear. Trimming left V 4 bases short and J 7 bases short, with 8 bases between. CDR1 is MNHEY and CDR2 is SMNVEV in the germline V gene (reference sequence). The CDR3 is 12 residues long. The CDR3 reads CASSSLRNIQYF. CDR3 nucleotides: TGTGCCAGCAGTTCCCTACGGAACATTCAGTACTTC.

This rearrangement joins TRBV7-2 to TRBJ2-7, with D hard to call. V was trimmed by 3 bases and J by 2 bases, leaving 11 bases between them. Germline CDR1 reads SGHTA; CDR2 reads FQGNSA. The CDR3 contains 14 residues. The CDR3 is CASSLVRSPYEQYF. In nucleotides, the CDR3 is TGTGCCAGCAGCTTGGTCAGGTCCCCCTACGAGCAGTACTTC.

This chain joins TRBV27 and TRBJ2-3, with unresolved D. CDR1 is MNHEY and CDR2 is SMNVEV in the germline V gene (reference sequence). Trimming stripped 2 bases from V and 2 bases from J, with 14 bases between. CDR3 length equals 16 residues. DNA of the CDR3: TGTGCCAGCAGTTTACTCTCTTCCCTTTACACAGATACGCAGTATTTT. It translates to CASSLLSSLYTDTQYF.

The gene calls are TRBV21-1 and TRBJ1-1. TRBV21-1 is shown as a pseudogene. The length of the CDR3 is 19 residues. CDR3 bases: TGTGCCAGCAGCAAAAGGGCCCTCGTAGGGGGTTTCATGAACACTGAAGCTTTCTTT. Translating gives CASSKRALVGGFMNTEAFF.

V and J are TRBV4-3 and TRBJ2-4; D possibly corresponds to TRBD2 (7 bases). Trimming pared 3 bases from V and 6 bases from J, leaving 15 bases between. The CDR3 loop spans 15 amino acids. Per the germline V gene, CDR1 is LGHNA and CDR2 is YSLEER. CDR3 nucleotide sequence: TGCGCCAGCAGCCATGGGAGGGGGACGGGAAACATTCAGTACTTC. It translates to CASSHGRGTGNIQYF.

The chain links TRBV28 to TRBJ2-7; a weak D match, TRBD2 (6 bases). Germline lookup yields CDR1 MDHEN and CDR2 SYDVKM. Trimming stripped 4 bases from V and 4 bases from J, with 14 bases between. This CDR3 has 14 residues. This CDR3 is CASSSGSGLYEQYF. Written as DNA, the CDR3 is TGTGCCAGCAGTTCCGGGAGCGGACTTTACGAGCAGTACTTC.

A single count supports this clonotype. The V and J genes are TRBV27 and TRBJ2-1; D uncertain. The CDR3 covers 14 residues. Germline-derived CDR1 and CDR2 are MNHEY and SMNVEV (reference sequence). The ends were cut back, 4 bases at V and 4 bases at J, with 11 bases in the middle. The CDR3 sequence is CASSSSLRYNEQFF. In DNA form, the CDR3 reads TGTGCCAGCAGTTCGTCGTTACGGTACAATGAGCAGTTCTTC.